This T cell receptor (beta chain) was found in a study of HIV-infected patients and healthy controls. Broader study findings: HIV+ repertoires were severely depleted of MAIT alpha-chain CDR3s, unlike healthy controls.

This clonotype has only a few counts. The antigen is not known. Reverse transcription used 500 to 550 ng RNA and constant-region primers for alpha and beta. Using multiplexing indices, alpha and beta chain libraries were generated apart by chain-specific third strand synthesis. Two random hexamers, added before amplification and joined, formed each molecule's 12-nucleotide barcode. TCRdb used MiXCR to reprocess the 5' RACE reads, holding one entry per CDR3 protein. The repertoire holds about 4,600 distinct CDR3 sequences, with 5.5% as singletons. Antiretroviral therapy had run roughly three months, about 14 weeks, before follow-up blood collection. Whole blood was used without fractionation, so all unsorted peripheral T cells were included. This TCR came from an adult with HIV infection. The specimen was blood, collected during antiretroviral therapy.

For the CDR3, the DNA is TGTGCCAGCAGCCGCGAAGGTAGTTCGGAGACCCAGTACTTC. Residues: CASSREGSSETQYF. V gene TRBV3-1 combines with J gene TRBJ2-5, with D hard to call. Trimming took 4 bases from V and 5 from J, leaving 14 bases between them. There are 14 residues in the CDR3. Germline CDR1 and CDR2: LGHDT and YNNKEL (reference sequence).